A single sample gave rise to the 5 T cell receptor beta chains below, sequenced in a study of blood T cell repertoires in COVID-19. Produced via immunoSEQ multiplex PCR; TCRdb's table is partial and in-frame only. Of some 80,000 clones listed, more than 65% are singletons. The material sequenced was peripheral blood. Source of these receptors: an elderly man with acute or convalescent COVID-19.

This chain uses TRBV29-1 with TRBJ1-1; D remains ambiguous. The CDR3 consists of 11 residues. The germline gives CDR1 SQVTM, CDR2 ANQGSEA. Trimming pared 7 bases from V and 10 bases from J, leaving 16 bases between. The CDR3 here is CSAGEESVAFF. CDR3 DNA sequence: TGCAGCGCCGGTGAGGAGTCGGTAGCTTTCTTT.

This chain connects TRBV29-1 to TRBJ2-2, with D possibly being TRBD2 (5 bases). In germline, CDR1 is SQVTM, CDR2 ANQGSEA. The V gene lost 8 bases and the J gene lost 7 bases, with 11 bases spanning the gap. The CDR3 has 11 amino acids. The CDR3 reads CSFIGSGELFF. CDR3 nucleotides: TGCAGCTTTATAGGGAGCGGGGAGCTGTTTTTT.

The chain employs TRBV18 and TRBJ1-1, with TRBD1 identical over 8 bases. Germline V CDR1 and CDR2: KGHSH, LQKENI. The junction had 3 bases not matched to a gene; V was cut back by 1 base and J by 8 bases. The CDR3 sequence is 13 residues long. This CDR3 reads CASSPLSGGEAFF. The CDR3 DNA follows: TGTGCCAGCTCACCACTGTCAGGGGGCGAAGCTTTCTTT.

This chain joins TRBV30 and TRBJ1-2, with TRBD1 matching 8 bases. The CDR3 is 13 amino acids. CDR1 GTSNPN and CDR2 SVGIG come from the germline V gene (reference sequence). V gave up 3 bases and J gave up 7 bases; unmatched junction bases: 7. The CDR3 coding sequence is TGTGCCTGGAGAAGTACAGGGGGTGGTGGCTACACCTTC. Protein product: CAWRSTGGGGYTF. The complete variable domain, with remaining parts taken from reference TRBV30 and TRBJ1-2, reads SQTIHQWPATLVQPVGSPLSLECTVEGTSNPNLYWYRQAAGRGLQLLFYSVGIGQISSEVPQNLSASRPQDRQFILSSKKLLLSDSGFYLCAWRSTGGGGYTFGSGTRLTVV.

The chain carries TRBV5-1 and TRBJ1-4, with unresolved D. The CDR3 covers 14 residues. The V end was cut by 1 base, the J end by 3 bases, with 7 bases between. Germline V CDR1 and CDR2: SGHRS, YFSETQ. The CDR3 sequence is CASSLYGSNEKLFF. CDR3 nucleotide sequence: TGCGCCAGCAGCTTGTACGGTTCTAATGAAAAACTGTTTTTT.